This entry lists 19 T cell receptor beta chains sequenced from one sample in a study of blood T cell repertoires in COVID-19 (dated by TCRdb to 2018 to 2021). Library preparation was by the immunoSEQ multiplex PCR assay. The table comes from immuneACCESS by way of TCRdb, which keeps in-frame sequences with V and J called. Part of the clones is missing from these tables; in studies checked, under half for an unresolved V gene and the rest for unknown reasons. For this sample the table gives 120,000 or so clones, of which roughly 90% were detected only once. More than 4% of the sample goes to the ten largest clones. The sample comprised peripheral blood. These receptor sequences come from a man aged 35 to 55 with acute or convalescent COVID-19.

The DNA for the CDR3 is TGTGCTAGTGGTTTGGTACCAGGGGCCCTCGATCCCCAGCATTTT. Protein product: CASGLVPGALDPQHF. J is TRBJ1-5 and V is TRBV12-5; D perhaps matches TRBD1 (6 bases). The CDR3 runs 15 residues. Germline CDR1 reads LGHNT; CDR2 reads FRNRAP. V was clipped by 0 bases and J by 10 bases, with 16 bases between them.

V is TRBV30 and J is TRBJ2-7; 7 bases are a match to TRBD1. Germline CDR1 is GTSNPN and CDR2 is SVGIG (reference sequence). V was pared by 3 bases and J by 5 bases, with 7 bases of the junction left unmatched. This CDR3 region has 13 residues. This CDR3 is CAWSPGGQHEQYF. The CDR3 coding sequence is TGTGCCTGGAGCCCAGGGGGACAGCACGAGCAGTACTTC.

This clone is a singleton in its sample. The V call is TRBV19, the J call TRBJ1-5; no clear D gene. Germline values: CDR1 LNHDA, CDR2 SQIVND (reference sequence). V lost 4 bases, J lost 3 bases, and 13 bases lay in between. The CDR3 consists of 15 residues. CDR3: CASSSLRDDNQPQHF. CDR3 sequence (DNA): TGTGCCAGTAGTAGCTTGAGGGATGACAATCAGCCCCAGCATTTT.

The gene calls are TRBV12-3 or TRBV12-4 and TRBJ2-3; 7 nucleotides match TRBD2. The CDR3 is 12 amino acids. Trimming took 11 bases from V and 6 from J; bases not matched to a gene: 8. DNA of the CDR3: TGTGCCGGAGCGGGGACGCTCGATACGCAGTATTTT. This gives the protein CAGAGTLDTQYF.

The chain's CDR3 is CASSRGNEKLFF. The CDR3 DNA reads TGCGCCAGCAGCAGGGGGAATGAAAAACTGTTTTTT. This chain joins TRBV5-1 and TRBJ1-4; D is possibly TRBD1 (6 bases). With 4 bases removed from V and 5 bases from J, the gap between germline ends came to 6 bases. The CDR3 has 12 residues. Germline assignment: CDR1 SGHRS and CDR2 YFSETQ.

CDR3 bases: TGTGCCAGCAGCTTCCGGGACAGATACCTCCCCGAGCAGTACTTC. This codes for CASSFRDRYLPEQYF. This rearrangement joins TRBV13 to TRBJ2-7; TRBD1 matches 7 bases. The CDR3 totals 15 residues. J lost 6 bases, V lost 3 bases, and 11 bases had no gene match. Per the germline V gene, CDR1 is PRHDT and CDR2 is FYEKMQ (reference sequence).

This rearrangement joins TRBV10-3 to TRBJ1-3, with 8 bases identical to TRBD1. Germline loops: CDR1 ENHRY, CDR2 SYGVKD. The V segment lost 10 bases and the J segment 4 bases; nucleotides outside the gene matches: 3. The CDR3 is 12 residues long. DNA for the CDR3: TGTGCCACCGACAGGGGAGGAAACACCATATATTTT. Residues: CATDRGGNTIYF.

The rearrangement links TRBV15 to TRBJ1-2; a possible D gene is TRBD1 (6 bases). V was clipped by 0 bases and J by 8 bases, with 13 bases between them. Germline V gene sequence: CDR1 LNHNV, CDR2 YYDKDF (reference sequence). This CDR3 has 14 residues. The CDR3 is CATSRDPGAGGYTF. CDR3 DNA sequence: TGTGCCACCAGCAGAGATCCAGGGGCAGGAGGCTACACCTTC.

The genes are TRBV3-1 (or the pseudogene TRBV3-2) and TRBJ1-2; a weak D match, TRBD1 (6 bases). The CDR3 consists of 14 residues. Germline CDR1 and CDR2: LGHDT and YNNKEL (reference sequence). Trimming stripped 5 bases from V and 3 bases from J, with 13 bases between. The CDR3 DNA reads as TGTGCCAGCAGCGCGGGGGGGCAGGACTATGGCTACACCTTC. It codes for CASSAGGQDYGYTF.

This sequence joins TRBV9 and TRBJ2-3; 12 bases are a match to TRBD2. The CDR3 sequence is 18 residues long. CDR1 and CDR2 from the germline V gene are SGDLS and YYNGEE. Trimming removed 3 bases from V and 6 bases from J; junction bases left unmatched: 14. CDR3 in DNA: TGTGCCAGCAGCGCTAGTCCCCCGGCTAGCGGGAGGGCGGATACGCAGTATTTT. Translated, it gives CASSASPPASGRADTQYF. Full variable domain (rest looked up from reference TRBV9 and TRBJ2-3): DSGVTQTPKHLITATGQRVTLRCSPRSGDLSVYWYQQSLDQGLQFLIQYYNGEERAKGNILERFSAQQFPDLHSELNLSSLELGDSALYFCASSASPPASGRADTQYFGPGTRLTVL.

The rearrangement links TRBV7-3 to TRBJ2-3; 10 nucleotides agree with TRBD1. The ends lost 8 bases at V and 3 bases at J; junction bases unmatched: 8. The CDR3 has 15 amino acids. Germline CDR1 and CDR2: SGHTA and FQGTGA. The CDR3 nucleotides read TGTGCCAGCTCACGACCGGGACAGGGGACAGATACGCAGTATTTT. Protein sequence: CASSRPGQGTDTQYF.

The J gene is TRBJ2-1, the V gene TRBV2, with TRBD2 as a possible D gene (6 bases). Looked up from germline, CDR1 is SNHLY and CDR2 is FYNNEI. This CDR3 has 15 residues. Trimming cost V 4 bases and J 7 bases, with 17 bases left between them. CDR3 nucleotides: TGTGCCAGCAGTGTATCCGGGACGGGGGAGAATGAGCAGTTCTTC. Residues: CASSVSGTGENEQFF.

The chain has TRBV12-5 and TRBJ1-6; TRBD1 aligns across 7 bases. V trimming: 5 bases; J trimming: 5 bases; junction bases outside the gene matches: 3. The CDR3 extends over 14 amino acids. CDR1 is LGHNT, CDR2 FRNRAP, per germline. CDR3 amino acids: CASGKGQDNSPLHF. The CDR3 DNA reads as TGTGCTAGTGGTAAAGGACAGGATAATTCACCCCTCCACTTT.

This clone was observed a single time. The CDR3 region has the DNA TGCGCCAGCAGCCAAGATCAACGGGGGGGAGGCTACACCTTC. Encoded protein: CASSQDQRGGGYTF. The V call is TRBV4-3, the J call TRBJ1-2; tentative D call: TRBD1 (5 bases). This CDR3 is built from 14 residues. V lost 0 bases to trimming and J lost 8 bases, with 13 bases between them. Germline V CDR1 and CDR2: LGHNA, YSLEER.

The genes are TRBV19 and TRBJ1-1, with unresolved D. The CDR3 is 15 residues long. CDR1 and CDR2 from the germline V gene are LNHDA and SQIVND (reference sequence). V was clipped by 5 bases and J by 1 base, with 14 bases between them. CDR3 protein: CASSPLSSGNTEAFF. CDR3 nucleotides: TGTGCCAGTAGTCCCCTATCCTCGGGGAACACTGAAGCTTTCTTT.

The chain combines TRBV18 with TRBJ1-2; no clear D gene. CDR3 length: 12 residues. Germline CDR1 is KGHSH and CDR2 is LQKENI. V lost 3 bases and J 8 bases, leaving 10 bases between the germline ends. As DNA, the CDR3 is TGTGCCAGCTCACCCGACGGGTCGGGCTACACCTTC. Translated, it gives CASSPDGSGYTF.

The rearrangement links TRBV2 to TRBJ2-3; 9 bases match TRBD2. Germline CDR1 SNHLY, CDR2 FYNNEI. The V segment lost 3 bases and the J segment 2 bases; nucleotides outside the gene matches: 6. CDR3 length: 16 residues. In DNA form, the CDR3 reads TGTGCCAGCAGTGAGATAGCGGGAGCCCACACAGATACGCAGTATTTT. Translation: CASSEIAGAHTDTQYF. The full variable domain, in which reference TRBV2 and TRBJ2-3 provide the parts outside the CDR3, is EPEVTQTPSHQVTQMGQEVILRCVPISNHLYFYWYRQILGQKVEFLVSFYNNEISEKSEIFDDQFSVERPDGSNFTLKIRSTKLEDSAMYFCASSEIAGAHTDTQYFGPGTRLTVL.

The genes are TRBV3-1 (or the pseudogene TRBV3-2) and TRBJ1-1, with TRBD1 as a possible D gene (5 bases). Germline lookup yields CDR1 LGHDT and CDR2 YNNKEL (reference sequence). The germline V and J ends were trimmed by 0 bases and 5 bases, with 16 bases remaining between them. The CDR3 extends over 16 amino acids. The DNA for the CDR3 is TGTGCCAGCAGCCAAGATCTGGGGGGGGGATGGACTGAAGCTTTCTTT. This translates into CASSQDLGGGWTEAFF.

The chain recombines TRBV19 with TRBJ1-2; TRBD1 aligns across 8 bases. V trimming: 3 bases; J trimming: 7 bases; junction bases outside the gene matches: 13. Germline CDR1 and CDR2: LNHDA and SQIVND (reference sequence). This CDR3 is 16 amino acids long. CDR3 residues: CASSMSAVRGPGGYTF. CDR3 DNA: TGTGCCAGTAGTATGTCTGCGGTCAGGGGGCCAGGTGGCTACACCTTC.